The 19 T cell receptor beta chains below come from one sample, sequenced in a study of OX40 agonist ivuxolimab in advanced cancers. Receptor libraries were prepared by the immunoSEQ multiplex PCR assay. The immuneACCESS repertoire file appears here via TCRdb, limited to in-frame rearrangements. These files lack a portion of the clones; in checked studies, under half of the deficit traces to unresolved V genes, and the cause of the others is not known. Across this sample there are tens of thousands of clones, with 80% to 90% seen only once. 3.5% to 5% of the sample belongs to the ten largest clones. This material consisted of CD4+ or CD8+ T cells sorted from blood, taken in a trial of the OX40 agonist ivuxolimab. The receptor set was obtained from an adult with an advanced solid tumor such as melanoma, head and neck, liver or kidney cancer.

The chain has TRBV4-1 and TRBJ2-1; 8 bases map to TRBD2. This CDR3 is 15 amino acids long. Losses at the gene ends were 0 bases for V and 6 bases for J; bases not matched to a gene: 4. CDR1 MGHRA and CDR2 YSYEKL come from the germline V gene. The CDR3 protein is CASSQETSGRNEQFF. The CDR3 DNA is TGCGCCAGCAGCCAAGAAACTAGCGGACGCAATGAGCAGTTCTTC.

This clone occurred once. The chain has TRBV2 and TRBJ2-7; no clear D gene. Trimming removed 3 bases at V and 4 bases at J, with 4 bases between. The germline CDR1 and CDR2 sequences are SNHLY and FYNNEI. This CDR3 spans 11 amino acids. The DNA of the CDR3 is TGTGCCAGCAGTGAGACTTACGAGCAGTACTTC. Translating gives CASSETYEQYF.

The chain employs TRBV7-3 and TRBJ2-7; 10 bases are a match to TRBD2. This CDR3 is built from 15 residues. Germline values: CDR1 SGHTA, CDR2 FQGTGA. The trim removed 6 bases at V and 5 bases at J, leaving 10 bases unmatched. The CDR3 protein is CASRRGLAGDNEQYF. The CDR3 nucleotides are TGTGCCAGCAGAAGAGGGCTAGCGGGAGATAACGAGCAGTACTTC.

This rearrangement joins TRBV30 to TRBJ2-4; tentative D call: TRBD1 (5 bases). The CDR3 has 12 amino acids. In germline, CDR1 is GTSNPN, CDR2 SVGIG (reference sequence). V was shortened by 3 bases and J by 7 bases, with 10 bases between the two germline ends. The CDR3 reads CAWSLTANIQYF. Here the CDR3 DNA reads TGTGCCTGGAGCCTGACAGCCAACATTCAGTACTTC.

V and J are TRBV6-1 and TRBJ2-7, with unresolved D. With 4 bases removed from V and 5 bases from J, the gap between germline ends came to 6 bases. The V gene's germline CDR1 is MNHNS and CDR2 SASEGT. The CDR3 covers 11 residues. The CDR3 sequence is CASSAVNEQYF. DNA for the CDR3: TGTGCCAGCAGTGCCGTGAACGAGCAGTACTTC.

CDR3 DNA sequence: TGTGCCAGCAGCTTGTCGTCCGGGAGCTGGGAGACCCAGTACTTC. Translation: CASSLSSGSWETQYF. The gene calls are TRBV7-9 and TRBJ2-5; tentative D call: TRBD2 (6 bases). Germline V lookup: CDR1 SEHNR, CDR2 FQNEAQ (reference sequence). This CDR3 has 15 amino acids. The ends were cut back, 3 bases at V and 5 bases at J, with 16 bases in the middle.

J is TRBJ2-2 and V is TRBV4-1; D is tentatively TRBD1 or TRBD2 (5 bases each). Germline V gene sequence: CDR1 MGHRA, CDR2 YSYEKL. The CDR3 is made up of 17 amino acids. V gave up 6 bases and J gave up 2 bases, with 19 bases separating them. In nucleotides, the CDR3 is TGCGCCAGCAGTTCCATCCTGGGGACCCAAAACACCGGGGAGCTGTTTTTT. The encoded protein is CASSSILGTQNTGELFF.

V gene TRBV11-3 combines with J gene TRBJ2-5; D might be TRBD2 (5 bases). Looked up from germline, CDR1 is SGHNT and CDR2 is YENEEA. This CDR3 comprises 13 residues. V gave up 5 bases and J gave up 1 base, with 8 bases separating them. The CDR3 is CASSRGFQETQYF. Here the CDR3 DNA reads TGTGCCAGCAGCCGGGGATTCCAAGAGACCCAGTACTTC.

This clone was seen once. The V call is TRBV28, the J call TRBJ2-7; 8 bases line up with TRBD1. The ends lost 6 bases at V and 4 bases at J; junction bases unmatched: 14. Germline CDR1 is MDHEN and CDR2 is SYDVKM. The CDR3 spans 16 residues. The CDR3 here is CASSPPQGQVIYEQYF. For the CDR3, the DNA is TGTGCCAGCAGCCCCCCCCAGGGACAGGTTATTTACGAGCAGTACTTC.

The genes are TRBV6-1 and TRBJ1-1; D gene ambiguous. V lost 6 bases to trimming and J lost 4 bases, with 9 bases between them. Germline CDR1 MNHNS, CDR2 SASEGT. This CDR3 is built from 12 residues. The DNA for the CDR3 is TGTGCCAGCAGGCCGGTGGGCACTGAAGCTTTCTTT. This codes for CASRPVGTEAFF.

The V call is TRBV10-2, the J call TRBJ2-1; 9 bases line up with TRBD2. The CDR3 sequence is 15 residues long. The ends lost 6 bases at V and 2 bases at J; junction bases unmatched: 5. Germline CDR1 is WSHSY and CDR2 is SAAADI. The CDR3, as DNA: TGCGCCAGCAGCCTTAGCGGGAGTGCCTACAATGAGCAGTTCTTC. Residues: CASSLSGSAYNEQFF.

CDR3 bases: TGTGCCAGCAGTTTATATGGACAGGGGGACGAGACCCAGTACTTC. Translated: CASSLYGQGDETQYF. The chain links TRBV28 to TRBJ2-5; the match to TRBD1 covers 10 bases. The CDR3 spans 15 residues. Germline trimming cut 1 base from V and 5 bases from J; bases unmatched to any gene: 4. CDR1 is MDHEN and CDR2 is SYDVKM in the germline V gene.

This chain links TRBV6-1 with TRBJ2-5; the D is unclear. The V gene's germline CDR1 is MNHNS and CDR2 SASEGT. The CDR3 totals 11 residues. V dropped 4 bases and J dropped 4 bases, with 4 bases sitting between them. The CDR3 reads CASSVIETQYF. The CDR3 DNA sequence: TGTGCCAGCAGTGTTATAGAGACCCAGTACTTC.

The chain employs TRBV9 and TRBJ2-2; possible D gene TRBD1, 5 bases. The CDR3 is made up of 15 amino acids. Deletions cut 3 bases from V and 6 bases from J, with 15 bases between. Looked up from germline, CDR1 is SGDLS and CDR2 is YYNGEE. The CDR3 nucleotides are TGTGCCAGCAGCGATAGAGGACATAACGCCGGGGAGCTGTTTTTT. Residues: CASSDRGHNAGELFF.

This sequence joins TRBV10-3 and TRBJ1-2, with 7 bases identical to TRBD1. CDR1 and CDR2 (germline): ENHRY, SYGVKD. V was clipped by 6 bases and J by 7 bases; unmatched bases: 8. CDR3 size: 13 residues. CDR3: CAIRDDRDRGYTF. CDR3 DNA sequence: TGTGCCATCAGGGACGACAGGGATCGTGGCTACACCTTC.

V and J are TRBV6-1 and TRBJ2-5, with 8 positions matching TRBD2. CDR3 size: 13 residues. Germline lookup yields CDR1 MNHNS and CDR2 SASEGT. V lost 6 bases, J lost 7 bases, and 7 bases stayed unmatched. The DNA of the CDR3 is TGTGCCAGCAGAGCAGGACTAGCCGGGACCCAGTACTTC. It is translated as CASRAGLAGTQYF.

Here the CDR3 DNA reads TGTGCCAGCAGCCGGCTGGGGACTAGCGGGGAGACCCAGTACTTC. Protein: CASSRLGTSGETQYF. The chain joins TRBV11-2 to TRBJ2-5; 12 bases agree with TRBD2. Losses at the gene ends were 5 bases for V and 5 bases for J; bases not matched to a gene: 6. Germline CDR1 is SGHAT and CDR2 is FQNNGV. This CDR3 is 15 amino acids long.

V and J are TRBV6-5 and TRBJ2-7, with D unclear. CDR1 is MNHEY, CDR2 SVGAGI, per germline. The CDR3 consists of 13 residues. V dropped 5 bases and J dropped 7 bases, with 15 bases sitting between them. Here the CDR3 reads CASSPSWDGEQYF. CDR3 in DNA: TGTGCCAGCAGTCCCTCTTGGGATGGGGAGCAGTACTTC.

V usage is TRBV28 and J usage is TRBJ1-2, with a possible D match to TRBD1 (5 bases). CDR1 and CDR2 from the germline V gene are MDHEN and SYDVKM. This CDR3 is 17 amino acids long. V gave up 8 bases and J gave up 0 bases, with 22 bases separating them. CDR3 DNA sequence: TGTGCCAGCGTCTCTGGGGGGAAGGAAAGAGCTAACTATGGCTACACCTTC. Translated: CASVSGGKERANYGYTF.